This is a list of T cell receptor beta chains from one sample in a study of OX40 agonist ivuxolimab in advanced cancers. TCRdb keeps only in-frame clones here, not all; method: immunoSEQ multiplex PCR. The sample shows fewer than 80,000 clones, about four fifths of them seen only once. The sequencing here drew on CD4+ or CD8+ T cells sorted from blood, taken in a trial of the OX40 agonist ivuxolimab. The receptors were gathered from an adult with an advanced solid tumor such as melanoma, head and neck, liver or kidney cancer. CDR3s include the opening cysteine and the closing phenylalanine or tryptophan. A D gene is named only where the DNA matches it firmly. A clone size is listed for some rows: how often the clone was seen (once, few, many), or a class if it is expanded.

>TRBJ1-3|15|.|TRBD1|TRBV2
TGTGCCAGCAGTGAACAGGGGGGGCGCGGGGACACCATATATTTT
CASSEQGGRGDTIYF
>TRBJ2-7|17|.|.|TRBV9
TGTGCCAGCAGCGTAGACCCTCGGCCGGGCAGGCCCTACGAGCAGTACTTC
CASSVDPRPGRPYEQYF
>TRBJ1-5|16|once|TRBD1|TRBV19
TGTGCCAGTAGTGTACAGGGACAGCTCAGCAATCAGCCCCAGCATTTT
CASSVQGQLSNQPQHF
>TRBJ1-1|14|.|.|TRBV11-3
TGTGCCAGCAGCACCCAATACACGGGACTTGAAGCTTTCTTT
CASSTQYTGLEAFF
>TRBJ1-5|14|few|.|TRBV19
TGTGCCAGTAGTATACACAGCTACAATCAGCCCCAGCATTTT
CASSIHSYNQPQHF
>TRBJ1-5|16|.|.|TRBV11-1
TGTGCCAGCAGCTTACTTCCAATCGGATCCAATCAGCCCCAGCATTTT
CASSLLPIGSNQPQHF
>TRBJ2-5|12|.|.|TRBV6-5
TGTGCCAGCACCGGGGGTCTTGGGACCCAGTACTTC
CASTGGLGTQYF
>TRBJ1-6|15|.|.|TRBV7-6
TGTGCCAGCAGCTCCGAAGTGGGGCCAAATTCACCCCTCCACTTT
CASSSEVGPNSPLHF
>TRBJ2-1|12|.|.|TRBV7-2
TGTGCCAGCAGCTCCCCGGGACGGGAGCAGTTCTTC
CASSSPGREQFF
>TRBJ2-7|12|.|.|TRBV29-1
TGCAGCGTCGCAGGGAGCTCCTACGAGCAGTACTTC
CSVAGSSYEQYF
>TRBJ2-2|14|.|.|TRBV13
TGTGCCAGCAGTTTGGGAAAGTGGTACGGGGAGCTGTTTTTT
CASSLGKWYGELFF
>TRBJ2-3|15|.|TRBD2|TRBV2
TGTGCCAGCAGTCTGAGCGGGGAACTCACAGATACGCAGTATTTT
CASSLSGELTDTQYF
>TRBJ1-1|13|few|.|TRBV30
TGTGCCTGGGTTCGAGGGGCTACAGCCAAAGCTTTCTTT
CAWVRGATAKAFF
>TRBJ2-5|17|few|TRBD2|TRBV19
TGTGCCAGTAGTATCCTCGGGACTAGCGGGGGGCGGGAGACCCAGTACTTC
CASSILGTSGGRETQYF
>TRBJ2-1|13|once|.|TRBV7-2
TGTGCCAGCAGCCACGGACAGTCGCCTGAGCAGTTCTTC
CASSHGQSPEQFF
>TRBJ2-2|15|.|.|TRBV7-2
TGTGCCAGCAGCTTAGAAGGCAGAAACACCGGGGAGCTGTTTTTT
CASSLEGRNTGELFF
>TRBJ2-7|12|.|.|TRBV28
TGTGCCAGCAGTTTAGCGATCGACGAGCAGTACTTC
CASSLAIDEQYF
>TRBJ1-1|13|.|.|TRBV18
TGTGCCAGCTCCCCAGGGGAGAACACTGAAGCTTTCTTT
CASSPGENTEAFF
>TRBJ2-7|13|few|TRBD1|TRBV5-1
TGCGCCAGCAGCCTGGGACAGGGTCCCGAGCAGTACTTC
CASSLGQGPEQYF
>TRBJ1-6|14|.|.|TRBV11-3
TGTGCCAGCAGCTTAGACGGTGCGAATTCACCCCTCCACTTT
CASSLDGANSPLHF
>TRBJ2-5|15|.|TRBD1|TRBV11-3
TGTGCCAGCAGCCCTGGACAGGCGCAAGTTGAGACCCAGTACTTC
CASSPGQAQVETQYF
>TRBJ1-2|13|.|.|TRBV9
TGTGCCAGCAGCGTAGGAGGGGACTATGGCTACACCTTC
CASSVGGDYGYTF
>TRBJ1-1|14|.|.|TRBV18
TGTGCCAGCTCACGGACAGCTATGAACACTGAAGCTTTCTTT
CASSRTAMNTEAFF
>TRBJ1-4|14|.|.|TRBV28
TGTGCCAGCAGTTCCCCGACAGATAATGAAAAACTGTTTTTT
CASSSPTDNEKLFF
>TRBJ2-5|13|.|.|TRBV10-3
TGTGCCATCAGTGAGGTAGCAAAAGAGACCCAGTACTTC
CAISEVAKETQYF
>TRBJ1-6|15|once|.|TRBV14
TGTGCCAGCAGCCCACAGGGCGCGAGAAATTCACCCCTCCACTTT
CASSPQGARNSPLHF
>TRBJ2-1|16|.|.|TRBV7-9
TGTGCCAGCAGCTCCACTAGGGGGGCGTCCTACAATGAGCAGTTCTTC
CASSSTRGASYNEQFF
>TRBJ2-2|15|.|TRBD1|TRBV9
TGTGCCAGCAGCCCTCGGACAGGGGGCATCGGGGAGCTGTTTTTT
CASSPRTGGIGELFF
>TRBJ2-7|15|.|TRBD1|TRBV4-3
TGCGCCAGCAGCCAGGCCGGGACAGGGTACTACGAGCAGTACTTC
CASSQAGTGYYEQYF
>TRBJ2-1|12|.|TRBD1|TRBV19
TGTGCCAGTAGTTACAGGGGTGGTGAGCAGTTCTTC
CASSYRGGEQFF
>TRBJ2-5|13|once|.|TRBV7-2
TGTGCCAGCAGCCCGAGCGCGGGCGAGACCCAGTACTTC
CASSPSAGETQYF
>TRBJ2-7|13|.|.|TRBV7-2
TGTGCCAGCAGCTTAGAGGCCGCTTACGAGCAGTACTTC
CASSLEAAYEQYF
>TRBJ1-5|11|.|.|TRBV6-1
TGTGCCAGCAGTGCAATGGGGCCCCAGCATTTT
CASSAMGPQHF
>TRBJ1-3|16|.|TRBD1|TRBV28
TGTGCCAGCAGTTTACCGACAGGGCGGTCTGGAAACACCATATATTTT
CASSLPTGRSGNTIYF
>TRBJ2-7|16|.|TRBD1|TRBV18
TGTGCCAGCTCACCAGGGACAGGGGAAGGTACCTACGAGCAGTACTTC
CASSPGTGEGTYEQYF
>TRBJ2-2|15|.|.|TRBV5-6
TGTGCCAGCACCCGTGGGGGAACGAACACCGGGGAGCTGTTTTTT
CASTRGGTNTGELFF
>TRBJ2-3|13|once|.|TRBV16
TGTGCCAGCAGCCAAGGCACTTTAGATACGCAGTATTTT
CASSQGTLDTQYF
>TRBJ2-7|13|.|TRBD2|TRBV23-1
TGCGCCCTCTACCTAGCGGGGGCTAGCGAGCAGTACTTC
CALYLAGASEQYF
>TRBJ2-7|14|once|TRBD1|TRBV5-1
TGCGCCAGCAGCTCAGGACAGGGGGAGGGCGAGCAGTACTTC
CASSSGQGEGEQYF
>TRBJ1-2|19|.|TRBD1|TRBV30
TGTGCCTGGAGGGGGGAGGGACAGGAGAGTGGACGGCGTCACTATGGCTACACCTTC
CAWRGEGQESGRRHYGYTF